This T cell receptor beta chain was identified during a study of Tregs in tolerant kidney transplant recipients. Related graft donors supplied nonmyeloablative bone marrow transplants, and mixed chimerism was transient. Unstimulated Tregs (CD4+CD25+CD127-) and CD4+CD25- non-Tregs were sorted from PBMCs. This clone was counted a single time. Germline CDR1 and CDR2: MGHRA and YSYEKL. Deletions cut 0 bases from V and 1 base from J, with 18 bases between. The CDR3 spans 19 residues. Generated by immunoSEQ multiplex PCR, the TCRdb table keeps only in-frame clones and is missing some. The sample records around 50,000 clones, 89% being singletons.

The sequence was obtained from a human patient who received a combined kidney and bone marrow transplant. Some T cells may have come from the graft donor. This chain joins TRBV4-1 and TRBJ2-2; D is undetermined. This material consisted of CD8+ T cells from blood (PBMCs), taken 12 months after the transplant. CDR3: CASSQEAPTLSRNTGELFF. Written as DNA, the CDR3 is TGCGCCAGCAGCCAAGAAGCCCCAACCCTTAGCAGGAACACCGGGGAGCTGTTTTTT.